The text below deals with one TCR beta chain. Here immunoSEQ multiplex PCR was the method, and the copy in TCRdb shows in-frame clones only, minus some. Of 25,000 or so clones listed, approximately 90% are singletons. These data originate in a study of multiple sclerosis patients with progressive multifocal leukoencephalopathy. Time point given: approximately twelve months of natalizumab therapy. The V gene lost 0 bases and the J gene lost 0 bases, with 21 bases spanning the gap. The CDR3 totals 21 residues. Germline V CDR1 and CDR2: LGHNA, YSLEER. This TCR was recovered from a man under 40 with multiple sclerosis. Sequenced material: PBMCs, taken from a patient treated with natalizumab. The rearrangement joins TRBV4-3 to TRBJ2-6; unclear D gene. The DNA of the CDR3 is TGCGCCAGCAGCCAAGAGTATCTGTTAGGCCACCAGAGCTCTGGGGCCAACGTCCTGACTTTC. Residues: CASSQEYLLGHQSSGANVLTF.